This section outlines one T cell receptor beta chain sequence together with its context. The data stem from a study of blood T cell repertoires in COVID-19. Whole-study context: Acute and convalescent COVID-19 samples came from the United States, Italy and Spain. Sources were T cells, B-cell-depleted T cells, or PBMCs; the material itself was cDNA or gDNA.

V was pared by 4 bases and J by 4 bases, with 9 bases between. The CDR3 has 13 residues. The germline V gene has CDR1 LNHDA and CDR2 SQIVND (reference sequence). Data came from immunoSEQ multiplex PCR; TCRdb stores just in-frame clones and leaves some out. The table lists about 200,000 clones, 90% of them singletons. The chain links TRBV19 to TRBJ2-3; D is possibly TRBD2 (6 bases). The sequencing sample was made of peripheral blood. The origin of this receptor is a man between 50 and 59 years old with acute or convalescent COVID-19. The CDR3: CASSKGGADTQYF. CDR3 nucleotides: TGTGCCAGTAGTAAGGGAGGCGCAGATACGCAGTATTTT.